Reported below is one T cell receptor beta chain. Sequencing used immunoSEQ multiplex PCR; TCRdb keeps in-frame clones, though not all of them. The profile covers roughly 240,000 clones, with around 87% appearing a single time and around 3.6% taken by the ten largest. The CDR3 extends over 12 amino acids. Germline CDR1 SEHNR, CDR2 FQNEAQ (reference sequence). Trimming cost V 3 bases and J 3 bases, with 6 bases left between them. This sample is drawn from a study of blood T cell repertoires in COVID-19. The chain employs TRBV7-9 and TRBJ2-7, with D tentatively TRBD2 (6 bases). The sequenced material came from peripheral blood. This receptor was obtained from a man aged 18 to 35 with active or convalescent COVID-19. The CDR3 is CASSFSGYEQYF. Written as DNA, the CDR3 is TGTGCCAGCAGCTTTAGCGGCTACGAGCAGTACTTC.